This T cell receptor beta chain is from a study of control samples from healthy donors and cancer patients. Looked up from germline, CDR1 is SGHRS and CDR2 is YFSETQ. Trimming removed 4 bases at V and 0 bases at J, with 10 bases between. CDR3 length equals 14 residues. Clones were read by immunoSEQ multiplex PCR, and TCRdb kept only the in-frame ones, dropping some. Of roughly 120,000 clones in the sample, about 93% are singletons; the top ten hold over 1.5%. The chain combines TRBV5-1 with TRBJ1-1; tentatively, D is TRBD1 (6 bases). The receptor was derived from a man aged 45-65 years with head and neck cancer. The specimen sequenced was PBMCs. The CDR3 loop reads CASSPGQMNTEAFF. CDR3 nucleotide sequence: TGCGCCAGCAGCCCCGGACAGATGAACACTGAAGCTTTCTTT.